This T cell receptor (beta chain) came from a study of vaccination and CD4 T cells after COVID-19. Sequenced with the Oncomine TCR Beta short-read assay was DNA taken from cultured CD4+ T cells. Once CD4+ T cells had been cultured, genomic DNA was extracted from them. In TCRdb, the PCR reads were re-called with MiXCR into one record per CDR3 protein. Here the sample spans about 19,000 distinct CDR3 sequences, roughly 64% being singletons. About this clonotype: Its antigen is still unknown.

This sample's treatment: roughly 11-day PBMC culture with coronavirus spike peptide pools or control peptides (ViraFEST assay). The TCR was taken from a human donor who had recovered from COVID-19. The specimen sequenced was CD4+ T cells from blood, cultured in vitro.

CDR3 amino acids: CASSLGQLFNQPQHF. The CDR3 coding sequence is TGTGCCAGCAGTTTAGGACAGCTTTTCAATCAGCCCCAGCATTTT. V gene TRBV28 combines with J gene TRBJ1-5; D is perhaps TRBD1 (6 bases). Trimming stripped 2 bases from V and 3 bases from J, with 11 bases between. Germline V CDR1 and CDR2: MDHEN, SYDVKM. This CDR3 has 15 amino acids. Variable domain in full (rest from reference TRBV28 and TRBJ1-5): DVKVTQSSRYLVKRTGEKVFLECVQDMDHENMFWYRQDPGLGLRLIYFSYDVKMKEKGDIPEGYSVSREKKERFSLILESASTNQTSMYLCASSLGQLFNQPQHFGDGTRLSIL.